This is a list of T cell receptor beta chains from one sample in a study of blood T cells in healthy people across ages. Using its own MiXCR run on the 5' RACE reads, TCRdb lists one record per CDR3 protein. The sample yields 1.5 million to 1.9 million distinct CDR3 sequences, about 42% seen once. Material: blood. The receptors originated from a woman between 18 and 30 years old in good health. Both conserved end residues are part of each CDR3. A D gene is named only where the DNA matches it firmly. Clone size is given for some rows only: seen once, a few or many times, or a class if the clone is expanded.

clone_size	d_call	v_call	j_call	cdr3_nt	cdr3_aa
-	TRBD2	TRBV20-1	TRBJ2-5	TGCAGTGCTAGAGAGGGGGGGAGGGCCGGGGAGACCCAGTACTTC	CSAREGGRAGETQYF
-	-	TRBV5-6	TRBJ2-7	TGTGCCAGCAGCTTGGACAGGATCTACGAGCAGTACTTC	CASSLDRIYEQYF
-	-	TRBV27	TRBJ1-1	TGTGCCAGCAGTTTAGTGGGCAGTCTCGGTAACACTGAAGCTTTCTTT	CASSLVGSLGNTEAFF
-	TRBD1	TRBV24-1	TRBJ2-1	TGTGCCACCAGTGATTCTATCGGGACAGGCTCCTACAATGAGCAGTTCTTC	CATSDSIGTGSYNEQFF
-	-	TRBV7-3	TRBJ2-3	TGTGCCAGCAGCAGGGGACAAAGTCATTCTAGCACAGATACGCAGTATTTT	CASSRGQSHSSTDTQYF
-	TRBD2	TRBV9	TRBJ2-7	TGTGCCAGCAGCGCCCAGACTAGCGGGGGATCCTACGAGCAGTACTTC	CASSAQTSGGSYEQYF
few	-	TRBV2	TRBJ2-7	TGTGCCAGCAGTGTTCCGGGGACTGTGACTGGAGAGGTATCCTACGAGCAGTACTTC	CASSVPGTVTGEVSYEQYF
few	-	TRBV27	TRBJ1-2	TGTGCCAGCAGTTCCCCTGGCAGGGGCCAAAACTATGGCTACACCTTC	CASSSPGRGQNYGYTF
-	-	TRBV2	TRBJ2-7	TGTGCCAGCAGTGAAAGGCCCTACGAGCAGTACTTC	CASSERPYEQYF
-	TRBD2	TRBV4-3	TRBJ2-5	TGCGCCAGCAGCCAAGAGACTAGCTTCCAAGAGACCCAGTACTTC	CASSQETSFQETQYF
few	TRBD2	TRBV11-2	TRBJ2-3	TGTGCCAGCAGCTTAGGCGAGCTAGCGGGACGCACAGATACGCAGTATTTT	CASSLGELAGRTDTQYF
-	TRBD1	TRBV4-3	TRBJ1-2	TGCGCCAGCAGCCAAGGCATACAGGGGCGCACGGGGTCTAACTATGGCTACACCTTC	CASSQGIQGRTGSNYGYTF
-	-	TRBV28	TRBJ2-7	TGTGCCAGCAGAAGCAGGGACTGGGGGCTGGAGCAGTACTTC	CASRSRDWGLEQYF